The 15 T cell receptor beta chains below come from one sample, sequenced in a study of PD-L1 blockade in urothelial cancer. Clones were read by immunoSEQ multiplex PCR, and TCRdb kept only the in-frame ones, dropping some. The sample carries around 50,000 clones, 75% to 85% recorded once. Sample time point: pretreatment peripheral blood. The sample was PBMCs, taken around atezolizumab (anti-PD-L1) treatment. These TCRs come from a man over 45 with urothelial cancer.

The chain is built from TRBV7-2 and TRBJ2-7; 8 bases are shared with TRBD2. The germline V gene has CDR1 SGHTA and CDR2 FQGNSA. The V segment lost 6 bases and the J segment 5 bases; nucleotides outside the gene matches: 6. CDR3 length equals 13 residues. CDR3 in amino acids: CASSVSGGHEQYV. The CDR3 region has the DNA TGTGCCAGCAGTGTATCGGGGGGGCACGAGCAGTACGTC.

Note on this clone: Germline is not matched at one junction end, which may reflect a read error. The V and J genes are TRBV7-7 and TRBJ2-5; a weak D match, TRBD2 (6 bases). This CDR3 is 15 amino acids long. Per the germline V gene, CDR1 is SSHAT and CDR2 is FNYEAQ (reference sequence). CDR3 DNA sequence: TGTGCTAGCAGCAGCGGCGCGGGGCGCCAAGAGACCCAGTACTTC. Residues: CASSSGAGRQETQYF.

The rearrangement joins TRBV7-3 to TRBJ2-1; TRBD2 aligns across 10 bases. After removal of 7 bases from V and 8 bases from J, the junction contained 8 bases not matched to a gene. Germline loops: CDR1 SGHTA, CDR2 FQGTGA. The CDR3 has 14 amino acids. CDR3 amino acids: CASNTGTSDDEQFF. The CDR3 coding sequence is TGTGCCAGCAATACCGGGACTAGCGACGATGAGCAGTTCTTC.

V gene TRBV19 combines with J gene TRBJ1-2; a weak D match, TRBD1 (5 bases). The germline V gene has CDR1 LNHDA and CDR2 SQIVND (reference sequence). CDR3 length: 13 amino acids. Deletions cut 7 bases from V and 4 bases from J, with 13 bases between. The CDR3 reads CASMRTGGYGYTF. DNA of the CDR3: TGTGCCAGTATGCGGACCGGGGGCTATGGCTACACCTTC. The full variable domain, rest sourced from reference TRBV19 and TRBJ1-2, is DGGITQSPKYLFRKEGQNVTLSCEQNLNHDAMYWYRQDPGQGLRLIYYSQIVNDFQKGDIAEGYSVSREKKESFPLTVTSAQKNPTAFYLCASMRTGGYGYTFGSGTRLTVV.

The chain joins TRBV5-4 to TRBJ1-1, with D possibly being TRBD1 (5 bases). The length of the CDR3 is 15 residues. V shed 4 bases and J shed 3 bases, with 16 bases lying between them. Per the germline V gene, CDR1 is SGHNT and CDR2 is YYREEE (reference sequence). CDR3 protein: CASSPGISGDTEAFF. The CDR3 DNA sequence: TGTGCCAGCAGCCCGGGGATCTCGGGGGACACTGAAGCTTTCTTT. The full variable domain, its missing parts supplied by reference TRBV5-4 and TRBJ1-1, is ETGVTQSPTHLIKTRGQQVTLRCSSQSGHNTVSWYQQALGQGPQFIFQYYREEENGRGNFPPRFSGLQFPNYSSELNVNALELDDSALYLCASSPGISGDTEAFFGQGTRLTVV.

The chain carries TRBV25-1 and TRBJ2-3; 11 bases align to TRBD2. The J segment lost 2 bases and the V segment lost 4 bases, leaving 2 bases of the junction unmatched. In germline, CDR1 is MGHDK, CDR2 SYGVNS. The CDR3 length is 15 residues. The CDR3 DNA sequence: TGTGCCAGCAGTGTGACTAGCGGGGTCACAGATACGCAGTATTTT. Encoded protein: CASSVTSGVTDTQYF.

The V gene is TRBV5-6, the J gene TRBJ2-7, with a weak D call TRBD1 (6 bases). Per the germline V gene, CDR1 is SGHDT and CDR2 is YYEEEE. V lost 2 bases, J lost 2 bases, and 11 bases lay in between. This CDR3 is built from 14 residues. Written as DNA, the CDR3 is TGTGCCAGCAGCTTACAGGGCCCTCCCTACGAGCAGTACTTC. Its translation is CASSLQGPPYEQYF.

This clone was detected once. The chain carries TRBV6-5 and TRBJ2-7, with TRBD1 matching over 7 bases. The length of the CDR3 is 16 residues. V trimming: 0 bases; J trimming: 2 bases; junction bases outside the gene matches: 7. Per germline, CDR1 MNHEY and CDR2 SVGAGI. The CDR3 protein is CASSYSTGQETYEQYF. Here the CDR3 DNA reads TGTGCCAGCAGTTACTCGACAGGGCAGGAGACCTACGAGCAGTACTTC.

The chain carries TRBV7-2 and TRBJ2-5, with 10 bases identical to TRBD1. V lost 1 base to trimming and J lost 7 bases; unmatched junction nucleotides: 15. Per the germline V gene, CDR1 is SGHTA and CDR2 is FQGNSA. The CDR3 loop spans 18 amino acids. CDR3 nucleotide sequence: TGTGCCAGCAGCTTAGAGAAAATCGGGACAGGGGCAAGAGGGACCCAGTACTTC. Its protein is CASSLEKIGTGARGTQYF.

The J gene is TRBJ1-1, the V gene TRBV9, with D tentatively TRBD1 (6 bases). Germline CDR1 SGDLS, CDR2 YYNGEE. V dropped 4 bases and J dropped 1 base, with 8 bases sitting between them. This CDR3 is built from 13 residues. CDR3 DNA: TGTGCCAGCAGCACGGGACAGAACACTGAAGCTTTCTTT. Protein sequence: CASSTGQNTEAFF.

The rearrangement joins TRBV2 to TRBJ1-1, with 9 bases matching TRBD1. Trimming cost V 6 bases and J 4 bases; bases outside gene matches: 9. CDR3 length equals 15 residues. Germline-derived CDR1 and CDR2 are SNHLY and FYNNEI. In nucleotides, the CDR3 is TGTGCCAGCAGACTTCAACAGGGGGCGAGCACTGAAGCTTTCTTT. Its protein product is CASRLQQGASTEAFF.

This clone has a handful of counts. This chain connects TRBV7-9 to TRBJ2-3, with 10 bases matching TRBD1. In germline, CDR1 is SEHNR, CDR2 FQNEAQ (reference sequence). The CDR3 covers 15 residues. V shed 5 bases and J 3 bases; nucleotides not matched to a gene: 5. As DNA, the CDR3 is TGTGCCAGCAGCGCGACAGGGGGCGCGACAGATACGCAGTATTTT. It is translated as CASSATGGATDTQYF.

V gene TRBV5-6 combines with J gene TRBJ2-1; 9 bases are shared with TRBD2. With V trimmed by 4 bases and J by 0 bases, 2 bases remained unmatched. The germline gives CDR1 SGHDT, CDR2 YYEEEE. The CDR3 has 15 amino acids. In DNA form, the CDR3 reads TGTGCCAGCAGCCTTAGCGGGGGCTCCTACAATGAGCAGTTCTTC. It yields the protein CASSLSGGSYNEQFF.

This chain links TRBV19 with TRBJ2-5, with 8 nucleotides matching TRBD1. Trimming removed 4 bases from V and 4 bases from J; junction bases left unmatched: 8. Germline values: CDR1 LNHDA, CDR2 SQIVND (reference sequence). The CDR3 covers 15 residues. CDR3 bases: TGTGCCAGTAGTACCCTAGGACAGGGCGGAGAGACCCAGTACTTC. Its protein is CASSTLGQGGETQYF.

The gene calls are TRBV5-4 and TRBJ1-2, with TRBD1 as a possible D gene (5 bases). Germline V CDR1 and CDR2: SGHNT, YYREEE (reference sequence). The CDR3 contains 14 residues. V was trimmed by 3 bases and J by 2 bases, leaving 11 bases between them. The CDR3 is CASSSGTSNYGYTF. CDR3 nucleotide sequence: TGTGCCAGCAGCTCCGGGACTTCCAACTATGGCTACACCTTC.